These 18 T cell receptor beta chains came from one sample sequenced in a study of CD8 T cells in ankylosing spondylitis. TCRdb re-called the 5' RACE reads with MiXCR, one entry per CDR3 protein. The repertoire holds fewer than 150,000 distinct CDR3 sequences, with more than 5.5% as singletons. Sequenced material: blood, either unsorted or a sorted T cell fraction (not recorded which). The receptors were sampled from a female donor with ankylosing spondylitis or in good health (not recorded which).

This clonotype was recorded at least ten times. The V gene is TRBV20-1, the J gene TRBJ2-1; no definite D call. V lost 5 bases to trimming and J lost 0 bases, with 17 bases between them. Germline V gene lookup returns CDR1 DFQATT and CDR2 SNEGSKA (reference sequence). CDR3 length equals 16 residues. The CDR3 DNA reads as TGCAGTGCTCATTCCCCGCGGCGGAGCTCCTACAATGAGCAGTTCTTC. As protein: CSAHSPRRSSYNEQFF.

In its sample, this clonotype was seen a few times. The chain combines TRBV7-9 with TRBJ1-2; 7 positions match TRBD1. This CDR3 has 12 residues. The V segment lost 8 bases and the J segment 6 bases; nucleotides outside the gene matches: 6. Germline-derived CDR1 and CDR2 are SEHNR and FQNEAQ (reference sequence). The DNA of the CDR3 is TGTGCCAGCGACACAGGGGTTGATGGCTACACCTTC. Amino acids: CASDTGVDGYTF.

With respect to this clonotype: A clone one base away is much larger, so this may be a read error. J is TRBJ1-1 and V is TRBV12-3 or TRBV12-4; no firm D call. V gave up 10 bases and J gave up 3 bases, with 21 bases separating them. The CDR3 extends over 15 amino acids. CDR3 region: CATSPFQALHTEAFF. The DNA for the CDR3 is TGTGCCACCAGCCCCTTCCAAGCCCTTCACACTGAAGCTTTCTTT.

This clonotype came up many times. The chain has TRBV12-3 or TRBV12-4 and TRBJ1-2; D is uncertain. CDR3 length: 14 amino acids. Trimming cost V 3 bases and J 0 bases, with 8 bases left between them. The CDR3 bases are TGTGCCAGCAGTTTGTCAGGAGCTAACTATGGCTACACCTTC. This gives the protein CASSLSGANYGYTF.

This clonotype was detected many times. The CDR3 loop is CAWRELTGLVGQTQYF. CDR3 nucleotide sequence: TGTGCCTGGAGAGAACTAACAGGACTAGTCGGACAGACCCAGTACTTC. The chain has TRBV30 and TRBJ2-5; TRBD2 agrees at 7 bases. Germline V lookup: CDR1 GTSNPN, CDR2 SVGIG (reference sequence). This CDR3 has 16 amino acids. Trimming removed 3 bases from V and 6 bases from J; junction bases left unmatched: 16.

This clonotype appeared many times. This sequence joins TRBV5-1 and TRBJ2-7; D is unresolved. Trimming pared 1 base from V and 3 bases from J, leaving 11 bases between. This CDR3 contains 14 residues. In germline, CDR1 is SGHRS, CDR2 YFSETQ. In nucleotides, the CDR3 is TGCGCCAGCAGCTTGAGAGGAAGGGACTACGAGCAGTACTTC. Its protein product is CASSLRGRDYEQYF.

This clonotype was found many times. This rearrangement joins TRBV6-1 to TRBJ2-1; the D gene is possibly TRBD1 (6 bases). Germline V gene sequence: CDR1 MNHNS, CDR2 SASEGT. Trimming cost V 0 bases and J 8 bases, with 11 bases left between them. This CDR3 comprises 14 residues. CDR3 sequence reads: CASSEATGIYEQFF. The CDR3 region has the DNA TGTGCCAGCAGTGAAGCCACAGGGATCTATGAGCAGTTCTTC.

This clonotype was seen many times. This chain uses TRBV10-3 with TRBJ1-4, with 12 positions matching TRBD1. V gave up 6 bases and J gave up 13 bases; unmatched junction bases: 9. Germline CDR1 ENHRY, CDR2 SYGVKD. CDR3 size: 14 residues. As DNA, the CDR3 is TGTGCCATCAGCCCGGGACAGGGGGCGCAGATACTGTTTTTT. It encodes CAISPGQGAQILFF.

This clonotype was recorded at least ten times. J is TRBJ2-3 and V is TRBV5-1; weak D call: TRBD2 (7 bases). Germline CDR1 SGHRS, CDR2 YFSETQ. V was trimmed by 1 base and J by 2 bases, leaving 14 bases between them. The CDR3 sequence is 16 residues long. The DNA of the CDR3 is TGCGCCAGCAGCTTGAACGGGGGGCCTCCCACAGATACGCAGTATTTT. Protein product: CASSLNGGPPTDTQYF.

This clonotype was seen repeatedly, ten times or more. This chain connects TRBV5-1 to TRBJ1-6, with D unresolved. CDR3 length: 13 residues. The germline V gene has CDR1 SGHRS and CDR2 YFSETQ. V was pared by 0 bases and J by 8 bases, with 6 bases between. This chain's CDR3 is CASSLDWDSPLHF. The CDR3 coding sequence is TGCGCCAGCAGCTTGGATTGGGATTCACCCCTCCACTTT.

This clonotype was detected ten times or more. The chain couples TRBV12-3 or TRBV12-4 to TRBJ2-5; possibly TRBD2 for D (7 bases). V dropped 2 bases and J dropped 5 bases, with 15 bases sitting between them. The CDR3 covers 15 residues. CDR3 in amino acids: CASSLRGAPGETQYF. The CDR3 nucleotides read TGTGCCAGCAGTTTACGGGGGGCGCCTGGGGAGACCCAGTACTTC.

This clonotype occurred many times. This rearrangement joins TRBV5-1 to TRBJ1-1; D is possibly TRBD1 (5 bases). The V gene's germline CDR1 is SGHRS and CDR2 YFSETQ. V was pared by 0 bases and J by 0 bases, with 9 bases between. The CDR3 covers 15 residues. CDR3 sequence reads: CASSLGGAVNTEAFF. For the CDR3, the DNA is TGCGCCAGCAGCTTGGGAGGGGCCGTGAACACTGAAGCTTTCTTT.

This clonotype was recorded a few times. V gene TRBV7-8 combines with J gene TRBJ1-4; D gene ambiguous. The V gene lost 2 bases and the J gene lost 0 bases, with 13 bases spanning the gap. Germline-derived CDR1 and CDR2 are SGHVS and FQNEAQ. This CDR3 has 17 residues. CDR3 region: CASSLKTRTTTNEKLFF. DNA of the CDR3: TGTGCCAGCAGCTTAAAGACAAGAACTACAACTAATGAAAAACTGTTTTTT.

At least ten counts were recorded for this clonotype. The CDR3, as DNA: TGTGCCAGCAGCTTCGGGGGCGTTAATCAGCCCCAGCATTTT. Amino acids: CASSFGGVNQPQHF. The chain joins TRBV12-3 or TRBV12-4 to TRBJ1-5, with TRBD1 as a possible D gene (6 bases). The V end was cut by 6 bases, the J end by 4 bases, with 13 bases between. This CDR3 has 14 residues.

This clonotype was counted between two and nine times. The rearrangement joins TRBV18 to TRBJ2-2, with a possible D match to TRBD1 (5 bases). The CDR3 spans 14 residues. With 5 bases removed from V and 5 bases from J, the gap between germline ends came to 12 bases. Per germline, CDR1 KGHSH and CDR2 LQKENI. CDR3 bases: TGTGCCAGCTCAGGAACCAGGGCAACCGGGGAGCTGTTTTTT. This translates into CASSGTRATGELFF.

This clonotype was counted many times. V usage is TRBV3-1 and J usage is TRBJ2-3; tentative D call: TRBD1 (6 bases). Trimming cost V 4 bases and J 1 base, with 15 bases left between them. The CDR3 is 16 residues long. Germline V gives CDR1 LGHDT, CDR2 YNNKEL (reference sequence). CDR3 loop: CASSRQTGIGTDTQYF. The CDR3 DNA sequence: TGTGCCAGCAGCCGACAAACAGGGATTGGCACAGATACGCAGTATTTT.

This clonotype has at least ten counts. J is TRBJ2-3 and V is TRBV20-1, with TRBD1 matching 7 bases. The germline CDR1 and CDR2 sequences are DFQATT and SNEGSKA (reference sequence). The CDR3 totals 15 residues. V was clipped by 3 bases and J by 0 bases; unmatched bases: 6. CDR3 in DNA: TGCAGTGCTAGGTTGACAGGGAAGAGCACAGATACGCAGTATTTT. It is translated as CSARLTGKSTDTQYF.

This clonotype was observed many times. The CDR3 here is CAWKGGQWVTDTQYF. The DNA for the CDR3 is TGTGCCTGGAAGGGGGGGCAGTGGGTCACAGATACGCAGTATTTT. The V and J genes are TRBV30 and TRBJ2-3; possible D gene TRBD2, 7 bases. This CDR3 spans 15 amino acids. Per germline, CDR1 GTSNPN and CDR2 SVGIG (reference sequence). Deletions cut 4 bases from V and 2 bases from J, with 16 bases between.